One and the same sample provided the 22 T cell receptor beta chains below, sequenced in a study of long-term antiretroviral therapy in people with HIV. Survey-level immunoSEQ v3.0 assays were run. Using immunoSEQ multiplex PCR, the repertoire was profiled, and TCRdb retains in-frame clones only, with some absent. The sample consists of 25,000 to 35,000 clones, 85% to 95% of them appearing once. This material consisted of unsorted PBMCs, taken 7.4 years after starting antiretroviral therapy. The receptors originated from a man aged 50 to 60 with HIV.

The gene calls are TRBV27 and TRBJ2-1; D is ambiguous. Germline values: CDR1 MNHEY, CDR2 SMNVEV (reference sequence). The CDR3 length is 14 residues. The germline V and J ends were trimmed by 7 bases and 6 bases, with 16 bases remaining between them. In DNA form, the CDR3 reads TGTGCCAGCAAGTTGATCTGGGATTCCAATGAGCAGTTCTTC. This codes for CASKLIWDSNEQFF.

V usage is TRBV5-1 and J usage is TRBJ1-2; 11 bases align to TRBD1. Germline-derived CDR1 and CDR2 are SGHRS and YFSETQ. This CDR3 region has 14 residues. J lost 3 bases, V lost 4 bases, and 2 bases had no gene match. The CDR3 here is CASSGTGGYYGYTF. The CDR3 nucleotides are TGCGCCAGCAGCGGGACAGGGGGGTACTATGGCTACACCTTC.

The rearrangement joins TRBV10-1 to TRBJ1-2; D is possibly TRBD1 (5 bases). The CDR3 consists of 13 residues. Germline V gene sequence: CDR1 WNHNN, CDR2 SYGVQD (reference sequence). The ends were cut back, 2 bases at V and 5 bases at J, with 9 bases in the middle. CDR3 amino acids: CASSEGGGYGYTF. CDR3 nucleotide sequence: TGCGCCAGCAGTGAGGGGGGTGGGTATGGCTACACCTTC.

The chain recombines TRBV9 with TRBJ2-2; D perhaps matches TRBD2 (7 bases). Germline-derived CDR1 and CDR2 are SGDLS and YYNGEE. Trimming left V 4 bases short and J 4 bases short, with 17 bases between. The length of the CDR3 is 16 residues. CDR3 nucleotides: TGTGCCAGCAGCCCAAGTCGGGGGGCCGCCACCGGGGAGCTGTTTTTT. Translation gives CASSPSRGAATGELFF.

The chain has TRBV6-1 and TRBJ2-7; no firm D call. The germline V and J ends were trimmed by 4 bases and 2 bases, with 9 bases remaining between them. This CDR3 comprises 13 residues. Germline V gives CDR1 MNHNS, CDR2 SASEGT. In DNA form, the CDR3 reads TGTGCCAGCAGTGGATTCAACACCTACGAGCAGTACTTC. The encoded protein is CASSGFNTYEQYF.

The chain is built from TRBV30 and TRBJ2-3; TRBD1 might be the D (7 bases). Per the germline V gene, CDR1 is GTSNPN and CDR2 is SVGIG (reference sequence). The CDR3 spans 15 residues. V lost 0 bases to trimming and J lost 4 bases, with 14 bases between them. The CDR3 nucleotides read TGTGCCTGGAGTGTACGGCAGGGGGGCCCAGATACGCAGTATTTT. This gives the protein CAWSVRQGGPDTQYF.

The chain combines TRBV4-2 with TRBJ2-1; no firm D call. The CDR3 has 17 amino acids. V was cut by 0 bases and J by 4 bases, with 16 bases left in between. Germline-derived CDR1 and CDR2 are LGHNA and YNFKEQ. This CDR3 reads CASSQDLGPLPYNEQFF. CDR3 DNA: TGTGCCAGCAGCCAAGATCTAGGTCCTTTGCCTTACAATGAGCAGTTCTTC.

This clone has only one observation. The V and J genes are TRBV9 and TRBJ2-7; D may be TRBD1 or TRBD2 (6 bases each). The germline CDR1 and CDR2 sequences are SGDLS and YYNGEE. The CDR3 runs to 14 residues. V shed 3 bases and J shed 2 bases, with 12 bases lying between them. CDR3 in amino acids: CASSAPGATYEQYF. CDR3 nucleotides: TGTGCCAGCAGCGCACCGGGGGCGACCTACGAGCAGTACTTC.

The chain employs TRBV5-4 and TRBJ2-7; D gene ambiguous. V gave up 2 bases and J gave up 0 bases, with 9 bases separating them. From germline, CDR1 is SGHNT and CDR2 YYREEE (reference sequence). This CDR3 is 14 amino acids long. The CDR3 nucleotides read TGTGCCAGCAGCTTCGGACCGATCTCCTACGAGCAGTACTTC. Amino acids: CASSFGPISYEQYF.

The V call is TRBV1, the J call TRBJ2-1; the table assigns TRBD2, which was not confirmed against the DNA. TRBV1 is assigned pseudogene status. The CDR3 runs 13 residues. CDR3 sequence reads: CTSAAGDHNEQFF. The CDR3 DNA reads as TGCACCAGCGCGGCGGGGGACCACAATGAGCAGTTCTTC.

The rearrangement uses TRBV7-8 and TRBJ1-2; D is ambiguous. Germline assignment: CDR1 SGHVS and CDR2 FQNEAQ. V was trimmed by 5 bases and J by 2 bases, leaving 9 bases between them. This CDR3 is 13 amino acids long. The CDR3 DNA reads as TGTGCCAGCAGCCTGGACGGGAACTATGGCTACACCTTC. As protein: CASSLDGNYGYTF.

This chain connects TRBV19 to TRBJ2-3; 8 nucleotides align to TRBD1. Trimming cost V 4 bases and J 3 bases; bases outside gene matches: 3. Germline V gene sequence: CDR1 LNHDA, CDR2 SQIVND (reference sequence). This CDR3 spans 14 amino acids. The CDR3 loop is CASSTTGGTDTQYF. In nucleotides, the CDR3 is TGTGCCAGTAGTACAACAGGGGGGACAGATACGCAGTATTTT.

A single count supports this clone. The rearrangement links TRBV7-2 to TRBJ1-5, with D maybe TRBD1 (5 bases). V was shortened by 3 bases and J by 3 bases, with 9 bases between the two germline ends. CDR3 size: 14 residues. CDR1 and CDR2 (germline): SGHTA, FQGNSA. In DNA, the CDR3 is TGTGCCAGCAGCTTCGGCGGGGCCAATCAGCCCCAGCATTTT. Translated: CASSFGGANQPQHF.

The chain uses TRBV7-2 and TRBJ1-5; D is ambiguous. This CDR3 is 14 amino acids long. Looked up from germline, CDR1 is SGHTA and CDR2 is FQGNSA. V was shortened by 5 bases and J by 4 bases, with 12 bases between the two germline ends. The CDR3 nucleotides read TGTGCCAGCAGCCAAAGTAGCACGAATCAGCCCCAGCATTTT. This gives the protein CASSQSSTNQPQHF.

This clone has only one observation. The chain links TRBV4-1 to TRBJ2-3; 8 bases are shared with TRBD2. Germline CDR1 reads MGHRA; CDR2 reads YSYEKL. This CDR3 region has 17 residues. The J segment lost 2 bases and the V segment lost 0 bases, leaving 7 bases of the junction unmatched. The CDR3 is CASSQEAGSGVTDTQYF. The CDR3 bases are TGCGCCAGCAGCCAAGAAGCTGGTAGCGGGGTCACAGATACGCAGTATTTT.

The chain links TRBV30 to TRBJ1-4; D is possibly TRBD1 (6 bases). Trimming stripped 0 bases from V and 7 bases from J, with 15 bases between. The germline V gene has CDR1 GTSNPN and CDR2 SVGIG (reference sequence). The CDR3 is made up of 15 amino acids. CDR3 sequence reads: CAWSVPPAGVEKLFF. In DNA, the CDR3 is TGTGCCTGGAGTGTACCCCCGGCAGGGGTTGAAAAACTGTTTTTT.

This chain links TRBV5-6 with TRBJ1-2, with D tentatively TRBD1 (5 bases). The CDR3 is 17 amino acids. The germline V and J ends were trimmed by 0 bases and 4 bases, with 19 bases remaining between them. Germline V gene sequence: CDR1 SGHDT, CDR2 YYEEEE. The CDR3 protein is CASSLEGSQTAVYGYTF. The CDR3 DNA follows: TGTGCCAGCAGCTTGGAGGGCTCCCAGACAGCGGTCTATGGCTACACCTTC.

The CDR3 region has the DNA TGTGCCAGTGAGGAGGGGAGCTCCTACAATGAGCAGTTCTTC. Residues: CASEEGSSYNEQFF. The V gene is TRBV6-1, the J gene TRBJ2-1, with D perhaps matching TRBD2 (6 bases). This CDR3 is 14 amino acids long. Germline V gene data show CDR1 as MNHNS and CDR2 as SASEGT. Trimming took 9 bases from V and 0 from J, leaving 12 bases between them.

This chain connects TRBV15 to TRBJ2-7, with TRBD2 as a possible D gene (5 bases). Germline lookup yields CDR1 LNHNV and CDR2 YYDKDF (reference sequence). This CDR3 is 15 amino acids long. With 0 bases removed from V and 9 bases from J, the gap between germline ends came to 18 bases. CDR3 region: CATSRDWTGSYGQYF. For the CDR3, the DNA is TGTGCCACCAGCAGAGATTGGACTGGATCTTATGGGCAGTACTTC.

The CDR3 DNA reads TGTGCCACCAGCTTGGGGACAACTAATGAAAAACTGTTTTTT. Amino acid sequence: CATSLGTTNEKLFF. The gene calls are TRBV15 and TRBJ1-4; no clear D gene. V lost 5 bases, J lost 0 bases, and 7 bases lay in between. This CDR3 is 14 amino acids long. CDR1 and CDR2 from the germline V gene are LNHNV and YYDKDF (reference sequence).

The chain recombines TRBV6-6 with TRBJ2-7, with a weak D call TRBD2 (6 bases). CDR1 is MNHNY and CDR2 is SVGAGI in the germline V gene (reference sequence). The ends were cut back, 5 bases at V and 0 bases at J, with 8 bases in the middle. The CDR3 consists of 13 residues. DNA for the CDR3: TGTGCCAGCAGTCGGGGGAGCTCCTACGAGCAGTACTTC. This gives the protein CASSRGSSYEQYF.

The chain is built from TRBV5-4 and TRBJ2-3; D remains unclear. Germline V lookup: CDR1 SGHNT, CDR2 YYREEE (reference sequence). Trimming left V 0 bases short and J 2 bases short, with 7 bases between. The CDR3 runs 14 residues. The CDR3 sequence: CASSLVDFTDTQYF. In DNA form, the CDR3 reads TGTGCCAGCAGCTTGGTCGACTTCACAGATACGCAGTATTTT.